This T cell receptor (beta chain) came from a study of shared clonotypes between healthy human individuals. Across the study: The study used three CD4 naive, three CD4 memory, two CD8 naive and one CD8 memory plate per donor. Study-wide findings and caveats: Incompleteness in sorted-subset sequencing, despite large depth, was shown by rarefaction.

The germline CDR1 and CDR2 sequences are MNHNY and SVGAGI (reference sequence). CDR3 size: 14 residues. Germline trimming cut 6 bases from V and 4 bases from J; bases unmatched to any gene: 3. Note on this clone: Its specificity is not known.

Data came from immunoSEQ multiplex PCR; TCRdb stores just in-frame clones and leaves some out. The sample records about 1.1 million clones, approximately 75% being singletons. The sequence was obtained from a man aged 18 to 29 in good health. Some clones in this sample may be carry-over from other donors' samples. Input material: memory CD4+ T cells from PBMCs. Subset described: CD45RA-negative fraction. V and J are TRBV6-6 and TRBJ2-6; 7 bases map to TRBD1. As DNA, the CDR3 is TGTGCCAGCAGGGCGACAGGGGGGGCCAACGTCCTGACTTTC. Its protein is CASRATGGANVLTF.